These 32 T cell receptor beta chains originate from one sample sequenced in a study of OX40 agonist ivuxolimab in advanced cancers. Library construction relied on the immunoSEQ multiplex PCR assay. In TCRdb, the immuneACCESS table is reduced to in-frame sequences with V and J assigned. These tables do not hold every clone; where another copy was compared, an unresolved V gene accounts for under half, and the others remain unexplained. The sample table lists tens of thousands of clones, around nine tenths of them with a count of one. The ten largest clones represent roughly 0.4% of the sample. The sample was CD4+ or CD8+ T cells sorted from blood, taken in a trial of the OX40 agonist ivuxolimab. The receptor source for this set is an adult with an advanced solid tumor such as melanoma, head and neck, liver or kidney cancer.

CDR3 coding DNA: TGCGCCAGCAGCTTGCAAGAGGAGGATGGCTACACCTTC. Its translation: CASSLQEEDGYTF. This rearrangement joins TRBV5-1 to TRBJ1-2; D unresolved. Deletions cut 1 base from V and 6 bases from J, with 10 bases between. This CDR3 spans 13 amino acids. The germline V gene has CDR1 SGHRS and CDR2 YFSETQ.

This clone occurred a few times. Other nucleotide sequences in the sample specify the same CDR3. The rearrangement joins TRBV20-1 to TRBJ2-5; D is unclear. The CDR3 sequence is 10 residues long. Per the germline V gene, CDR1 is DFQATT and CDR2 is SNEGSKA (reference sequence). V shed 6 bases and J shed 5 bases, with 7 bases lying between them. The CDR3 sequence is CSAPRETQYF. CDR3 nucleotide sequence: TGCAGTGCGCCGAGGGAGACCCAGTACTTC.

The chain links TRBV28 to TRBJ2-5, with TRBD2 matching over 8 bases. Germline CDR1 and CDR2: MDHEN and SYDVKM. The V segment lost 4 bases and the J segment 1 base; nucleotides outside the gene matches: 5. This CDR3 is built from 15 residues. The CDR3 is CASSSPSGPQETQYF. DNA of the CDR3: TGTGCCAGCAGTTCCCCTAGCGGGCCCCAAGAGACCCAGTACTTC.

V and J are TRBV5-6 and TRBJ1-2; D unclear. Germline lookup yields CDR1 SGHDT and CDR2 YYEEEE. V lost 4 bases and J 3 bases, leaving 10 bases between the germline ends. The CDR3 has 13 residues. The CDR3 bases are TGTGCCAGCAGCCCTGGCCGGGACTATGGCTACACCTTC. Encoded protein: CASSPGRDYGYTF.

The rearrangement links TRBV7-2 to TRBJ2-2, with 12 bases aligning to TRBD2. Germline V gene sequence: CDR1 SGHTA, CDR2 FQGNSA. CDR3 length equals 15 residues. V dropped 5 bases and J dropped 5; count of bases not matched to a gene: 3. This CDR3 reads CASSTTSGRTGELFF. The CDR3 DNA reads as TGTGCCAGCAGCACGACTAGCGGGAGAACCGGGGAGCTGTTTTTT.

This chain uses TRBV2 with TRBJ1-5; 7 bases are a match to TRBD1. Germline CDR1 and CDR2: SNHLY and FYNNEI. CDR3 length: 18 amino acids. The ends lost 0 bases at V and 0 bases at J; junction bases unmatched: 8. The CDR3 DNA sequence: TGTGCCAGCAGTGAAGCGCCAGAGGGGGCGAATAGCAATCAGCCCCAGCATTTT. Translation: CASSEAPEGANSNQPQHF.

The CDR3 sequence: CASSLAAPPSNYGYTF. The CDR3 DNA reads TGTGCCAGCAGCTTAGCTGCCCCTCCGTCCAACTATGGCTACACCTTC. V usage is TRBV7-2 and J usage is TRBJ1-2; no clear D. CDR3 length: 16 residues. CDR1 is SGHTA and CDR2 is FQGNSA in the germline V gene. The ends were cut back, 0 bases at V and 2 bases at J, with 13 bases in the middle.

The chain uses TRBV7-9 and TRBJ1-2, with D unresolved. V gave up 1 base and J gave up 9 bases, with 12 bases separating them. Germline V gives CDR1 SEHNR, CDR2 FQNEAQ (reference sequence). This CDR3 region has 13 residues. CDR3 coding DNA: TGTGCCAGCAGCTTAGATTTCCAGGATAGCTACACCTTC. Residues: CASSLDFQDSYTF.

The chain joins TRBV5-4 to TRBJ2-7; D not certain. The CDR3 contains 15 residues. Germline V gives CDR1 SGHNT, CDR2 YYREEE (reference sequence). Between the trimmed V and J ends, which lost 0 bases and 0 bases, there was a span of 10 bases. The DNA of the CDR3 is TGTGCCAGCAGCTTGGGGCTAACCGCCTCCTACGAGCAGTACTTC. Its protein product is CASSLGLTASYEQYF. Using reference TRBV5-4 and TRBJ2-7 for the parts outside the CDR3, the full variable domain is ETGVTQSPTHLIKTRGQQVTLRCSSQSGHNTVSWYQQALGQGPQFIFQYYREEENGRGNFPPRFSGLQFPNYSSELNVNALELDDSALYLCASSLGLTASYEQYFGPGTRLTVT.

The gene calls are TRBV4-1 and TRBJ1-2; possible D gene TRBD1, 5 bases. The V and J ends lost 0 bases and 0 bases respectively, with 5 bases between them. Germline CDR1 reads MGHRA; CDR2 reads YSYEKL. The CDR3 runs to 14 residues. CDR3 protein: CASSQETANYGYTF. CDR3 DNA sequence: TGCGCCAGCAGCCAAGAGACAGCTAACTATGGCTACACCTTC.

The chain uses TRBV5-6 and TRBJ1-2, with 9 bases that match TRBD1. This CDR3 has 16 amino acids. The V segment lost 3 bases and the J segment 2 bases; nucleotides outside the gene matches: 8. Germline V gene lookup returns CDR1 SGHDT and CDR2 YYEEEE. CDR3 nucleotide sequence: TGTGCCAGCAGCTCCGTACAGGGGGCGAGGAACTATGGCTACACCTTC. This encodes CASSSVQGARNYGYTF.

This clone has a single count. V is TRBV10-2 and J is TRBJ1-2, with D possibly matching TRBD1 (5 bases). From germline, CDR1 is WSHSY and CDR2 SAAADI. The CDR3 has 11 residues. V was pared by 9 bases and J by 3 bases, with 8 bases between. CDR3 nucleotide sequence: TGCGCCAGTACAGGCGACTATGGCTACACCTTC. This translates into CASTGDYGYTF.

This clone was seen once. The gene calls are TRBV7-6 and TRBJ2-7; D may be TRBD2 (5 bases). The V end was cut by 2 bases, the J end by 3 bases, with 11 bases between. Germline values: CDR1 SGHVS, CDR2 FNYEAQ. There are 14 residues in the CDR3. The CDR3 nucleotides read TGTGCCAGCAGCTTAAGCGGCGGAATCTACGAGCAGTACTTC. This translates into CASSLSGGIYEQYF.

The V and J genes are TRBV30 and TRBJ2-6, with 9 nucleotides matching TRBD1. The trim removed 8 bases at V and 2 bases at J, leaving 1 base unmatched. Germline CDR1 is GTSNPN and CDR2 is SVGIG (reference sequence). This CDR3 spans 13 amino acids. The CDR3 DNA reads TGTGCCCGGGACAGGGCTGGGGCCAACGTCCTGACTTTC. This translates into CARDRAGANVLTF.

This clone is a singleton in its sample. V gene TRBV6-6 combines with J gene TRBJ2-7, with D maybe TRBD1 (6 bases). The length of the CDR3 is 12 residues. V lost 8 bases and J lost 0, with 8 bases in between. Germline CDR1 MNHNY, CDR2 SVGAGI (reference sequence). The CDR3 sequence: CASGGSSYEQYF. The CDR3 DNA reads TGTGCCAGCGGGGGCAGCTCCTACGAGCAGTACTTC.

The chain recombines TRBV5-5 with TRBJ2-5; 9 nucleotides line up with TRBD1. Germline trimming cut 3 bases from V and 5 bases from J; bases unmatched to any gene: 5. Germline assignment: CDR1 SGHKS and CDR2 YYEKEE (reference sequence). CDR3 length: 14 residues. CDR3 residues: CASSSNRGLETQYF. DNA of the CDR3: TGTGCCAGCAGCTCAAACAGGGGGCTGGAGACCCAGTACTTC.

The V and J genes are TRBV6-1 and TRBJ1-4; 8 positions match TRBD1. CDR1 and CDR2 (germline): MNHNS, SASEGT. V was clipped by 4 bases and J by 7 bases; unmatched bases: 2. CDR3 length: 13 amino acids. As DNA, the CDR3 is TGTGCCAGCAGTGGCACAGGGGGTGAAAAACTGTTTTTT. Its protein product is CASSGTGGEKLFF.

This sequence joins TRBV2 and TRBJ2-2, with 8 bases identical to TRBD2. V shed 6 bases, J shed 10 bases, and the junction held 4 bases outside the gene matches. This CDR3 contains 12 residues. Germline CDR1 reads SNHLY; CDR2 reads FYNNEI. The CDR3 nucleotides read TGTGCCAGCAGGAAAGCGGGGGAGGAGCTGTTTTTT. This gives the protein CASRKAGEELFF.

The gene calls are TRBV28 and TRBJ1-4; D gene unclear. V lost 3 bases and J lost 5, with 1 base in between. This CDR3 region has 11 residues. Germline CDR1 and CDR2: MDHEN and SYDVKM. The CDR3 region has the DNA TGTGCCAGCAGTTTGAATGAAAAACTGTTTTTT. It specifies CASSLNEKLFF.

The chain uses TRBV6-5 and TRBJ2-7; D unclear. Germline assignment: CDR1 MNHEY and CDR2 SVGAGI. The CDR3 totals 15 residues. V gave up 2 bases and J gave up 1 base, with 12 bases separating them. The CDR3 DNA sequence: TGTGCCAGCAGTTACGACGGGTCGGCTTCCTACGAGCAGTACTTC. Protein product: CASSYDGSASYEQYF.

This clone was seen just once. The chain couples TRBV11-3 to TRBJ2-5; 7 bases are shared with TRBD1. Germline trimming cut 5 bases from V and 2 bases from J; bases unmatched to any gene: 5. CDR3 length: 14 residues. CDR1 is SGHNT, CDR2 YENEEA, per germline. CDR3 nucleotide sequence: TGTGCCAGCAGCGCACGACAGGGTCAAGAGACCCAGTACTTC. Translated: CASSARQGQETQYF.

The chain recombines TRBV7-9 with TRBJ2-1; TRBD2 agrees at 11 bases. J gave up 6 bases and V 3 bases, and 4 bases lay outside the gene matches. Germline CDR1 and CDR2: SEHNR and FQNEAQ (reference sequence). This CDR3 is built from 15 residues. CDR3 nucleotides: TGTGCCAGCAGCTTCCTAGCGGGGGGTCCCAATGAGCAGTTCTTC. Translated, it gives CASSFLAGGPNEQFF.

This chain connects TRBV7-9 to TRBJ2-5, with D maybe TRBD1 (5 bases). Germline V gives CDR1 SEHNR, CDR2 FQNEAQ (reference sequence). This CDR3 contains 12 residues. Trimming removed 5 bases from V and 13 bases from J, with 17 bases in between. As DNA, the CDR3 is TGTGCCAGCAGCCCTAGGGTAGGGGCGTGGTACTTC. This encodes CASSPRVGAWYF.

V gene TRBV7-6 combines with J gene TRBJ1-3; D unclear. The CDR3 is 13 amino acids. The ends were cut back, 6 bases at V and 4 bases at J, with 10 bases in the middle. CDR1 and CDR2 from the germline V gene are SGHVS and FNYEAQ. The CDR3 reads CASSYGEGNTIYF. In DNA form, the CDR3 reads TGTGCCAGCAGTTACGGGGAGGGAAACACCATATATTTT.

In its sample, this clone was seen once. The V call is TRBV5-1, the J call TRBJ1-2, with D uncertain. The V gene lost 0 bases and the J gene lost 2 bases, with 2 bases spanning the gap. Germline V gene sequence: CDR1 SGHRS, CDR2 YFSETQ. This CDR3 contains 12 residues. The CDR3, as DNA: TGCGCCAGCAGCTTGGGGAACTATGGCTACACCTTC. It encodes CASSLGNYGYTF.

The chain is built from TRBV4-1 and TRBJ2-7; 11 positions agree with TRBD1. Trimming cost V 3 bases and J 3 bases; bases outside gene matches: 4. The CDR3 is made up of 15 amino acids. Germline V lookup: CDR1 MGHRA, CDR2 YSYEKL. The CDR3 bases are TGCGCCAGCAGCCAGGGAGGGACAGGGGGCTACGAGCAGTACTTC. It specifies CASSQGGTGGYEQYF.

The chain recombines TRBV7-9 with TRBJ1-5; 7 bases align to TRBD1. The CDR3 is made up of 15 amino acids. V lost 4 bases and J lost 6; bases outside the gene matches: 9. From germline, CDR1 is SEHNR and CDR2 FQNEAQ (reference sequence). DNA for the CDR3: TGTGCCAGCAGCTCGGGTACAGGGGTTCGTCAGCCCCAGCATTTT. Translation gives CASSSGTGVRQPQHF.

The V and J genes are TRBV6-5 and TRBJ2-5; D possibly matches TRBD1 or TRBD2 (7 bases each). Trimming pared 5 bases from V and 6 bases from J, leaving 13 bases between. The CDR3 is 13 residues long. Germline V gene lookup returns CDR1 MNHEY and CDR2 SVGAGI. CDR3 sequence (DNA): TGTGCCAGCAGTACAGGGGAGGGGAAGACCCAGTACTTC. It translates to CASSTGEGKTQYF.

This sequence joins TRBV18 and TRBJ2-7; no definite D call. V lost 3 bases and J 3 bases, leaving 6 bases between the germline ends. Germline V CDR1 and CDR2: KGHSH, LQKENI. The CDR3 covers 12 residues. The CDR3 region is CASSPGYYEQYF. CDR3 nucleotides: TGTGCCAGCTCACCCGGGTACTACGAGCAGTACTTC.

This clone was observed once. The chain links TRBV6-5 to TRBJ2-4; D gene uncertain. Germline V gene data show CDR1 as MNHEY and CDR2 as SVGAGI. V lost 5 bases and J 0 bases, leaving 8 bases between the germline ends. This CDR3 spans 14 amino acids. The CDR3 is CASSNLLAKNIQYF. The CDR3 bases are TGTGCCAGCAGTAACCTGCTAGCCAAAAACATTCAGTACTTC.

The CDR3 is CASSLAVPGQEAFF. The CDR3 bases are TGTGCCAGCAGCTTAGCCGTGCCGGGACAGGAAGCTTTCTTT. V and J are TRBV7-2 and TRBJ1-1; 7 positions agree with TRBD1. Germline V CDR1 and CDR2: SGHTA, FQGNSA. The CDR3 is 14 residues long. V lost 0 bases to trimming and J lost 8 bases; unmatched junction nucleotides: 6.

The rearrangement links TRBV28 to TRBJ1-1; D is uncertain. The CDR3 has 12 residues. Trimming left V 2 bases short and J 9 bases short, with 10 bases between. Germline CDR1 and CDR2: MDHEN and SYDVKM. Here the CDR3 reads CASSLVGVKAFF. The CDR3 DNA reads as TGTGCCAGCAGTTTAGTCGGGGTGAAAGCTTTCTTT.